The rows below give T cell receptor beta chains drawn from one sample of a study of cytomegalovirus exposure and HLA in healthy donors. TCRdb's table, derived via immunoSEQ multiplex PCR, lists solely in-frame clones and lacks some. The sample has 150,000 to 200,000 clones; roughly 77% are singletons. Source material: PBMCs. Source of these receptors: a woman in her 30s in good health and CMV-seronegative. Both conserved end residues are part of each CDR3. D genes are given only for firm matches. Size tells how often a clone was seen (once, few, many) or the class of an expanded clone, and some rows leave it out.

v_gene	j_gene	len	abundance	d_gene	CDR3aa	CDR3nt
TRBV5-1	TRBJ2-7	13	.	.	CASSLTRDTPSVF	TGCGCCAGCAGCTTGACCCGGGACACCCCTTCAGTCTTC
TRBV2	TRBJ2-2	13	.	.	CASSVRGAGELFF	TGTGCCAGCAGCGTCAGGGGGGCCGGGGAGCTGTTTTTT
TRBV5-1	TRBJ2-5	15	few	TRBD2	CASRGSGRGEETQYF	TGCGCCAGCAGAGGTAGCGGGAGGGGTGAAGAGACCCAGTACTTC
TRBV6-1	TRBJ2-5	15	once	TRBD1	CASSRDRDSRETQYF	TGTGCCAGCAGTAGGGACAGGGACTCGAGAGAGACCCAGTACTTC
TRBV13	TRBJ2-7	14	.	.	CASSLTGGVFEQYF	TGTGCCAGCAGCTTAACAGGGGGGGTATTCGAGCAGTACTTC
TRBV30	TRBJ2-1	14	.	TRBD2	CAWTRGGSRDEQFF	TGTGCCTGGACTCGCGGGGGTTCCAGGGATGAGCAGTTCTTC
TRBV7-9	TRBJ2-1	18	.	.	CASSQYVPSGLVYNEQFF	TGTGCCAGCAGCCAATACGTCCCGTCTGGACTCGTCTACAATGAGCAGTTCTTC
TRBV6-5	TRBJ2-3	14	.	.	CASSWPGATDTQYF	TGTGCCAGCAGTTGGCCTGGGGCCACAGATACGCAGTATTTT
TRBV19	TRBJ2-1	16	.	TRBD2	CASSLTSGSFEYEQFF	TGTGCCAGTAGCCTCACTAGCGGGAGCTTTGAATATGAGCAGTTCTTC
TRBV5-1	TRBJ1-4	14	.	.	CASSLGTVNEKLFF	TGCGCCAGCAGCTTGGGGACAGTTAATGAAAAACTGTTTTTT
TRBV29-1	TRBJ1-2	11	once	.	CSVRRDSGYTF	TGCAGCGTCCGCCGGGACTCGGGCTACACCTTC
TRBV5-1	TRBJ2-3	16	.	TRBD2	CASSLVVAGATDTQYF	TGCGCCAGCAGCTTGGTTGTAGCGGGAGCCACAGATACGCAGTATTTT
TRBV15	TRBJ2-5	16	.	.	CATSRVPASRSETQYF	TGTGCCACCAGCAGAGTTCCGGCTAGTCGATCAGAGACCCAGTACTTC
TRBV9	TRBJ2-2	16	.	.	CASSVFQGANTGELFF	TGTGCCAGCAGCGTCTTCCAGGGTGCGAACACCGGGGAGCTGTTTTTT
TRBV15	TRBJ1-5	15	.	.	CATSRVRQTNQPQHF	TGTGCCACCAGCAGAGTTAGACAAACCAATCAGCCCCAGCATTTT
TRBV28	TRBJ2-7	14	.	TRBD2	CASTGTSLAYEQYF	TGTGCCAGCACCGGGACTAGCCTGGCCTACGAGCAGTACTTC
TRBV5-1	TRBJ1-1	13	.	.	CASSPQQVTEAFF	TGCGCCAGCAGCCCCCAGCAGGTCACTGAAGCTTTCTTT
TRBV10-2	TRBJ2-3	17	.	TRBD1	CASSDSIGTGASDTQYF	TGCGCCAGCAGTGATAGTATTGGGACAGGGGCCTCAGATACGCAGTATTTT
TRBV7-2	TRBJ1-1	14	.	.	CASSLYGGFTEAFF	TGTGCCAGCAGCCTATATGGGGGCTTCACTGAAGCTTTCTTT
TRBV5-4	TRBJ2-4	18	.	.	CASSLRLPNDLAKNIQYF	TGTGCCAGCAGCTTGCGACTACCCAACGATTTAGCCAAAAACATTCAGTACTTC
TRBV28	TRBJ2-1	14	few	.	CASSYPPQVDEQFF	TGTGCCAGCAGTTACCCCCCCCAGGTGGATGAGCAGTTCTTC
TRBV6-5	TRBJ2-2	16	few	TRBD2	CASSSGLAVWTGELFF	TGTGCCAGCAGTTCGGGACTAGCTGTTTGGACCGGGGAGCTGTTTTTT
TRBV30	TRBJ1-5	15	once	.	CAWSGPGARYQPQHF	TGTGCCTGGAGTGGGCCAGGGGCCCGCTATCAGCCCCAGCATTTT
TRBV30	TRBJ2-3	17	.	TRBD2	CAWRLRRLAEITDTQYF	TGTGCCTGGAGATTACGCCGACTAGCGGAGATCACAGATACGCAGTATTTT
TRBV6-1	TRBJ1-6	15	.	TRBD1	CASSPDRGAPAPLHF	TGTGCCAGCAGCCCTGACAGGGGCGCACCGGCACCCCTCCACTTT
TRBV19	TRBJ1-4	14	few	.	CASSLQGSREKLFF	TGTGCCAGTAGCTTACAGGGTTCTCGAGAAAAACTGTTTTTT
TRBV6-1	TRBJ1-5	17	.	.	CASSASRDNYSNQPQHF	TGTGCCAGCAGTGCCTCACGGGACAATTATAGCAATCAGCCCCAGCATTTT
TRBV6-6	TRBJ1-5	12	once	.	CASSQQNQPQHF	TGTGCCAGCAGCCAACAGAATCAGCCCCAGCATTTT
TRBV28	TRBJ2-7	12	few	.	CASSLRAREQYF	TGTGCCAGCAGTTTGCGGGCGCGAGAGCAGTACTTC
TRBV6-5	TRBJ1-1	13	once	.	CASSETENIEAFF	TGTGCCAGCAGTGAGACAGAAAATATTGAAGCTTTCTTT
TRBV7-6	TRBJ1-1	13	.	.	CASSSKMNTEAFF	TGTGCCAGCAGCTCTAAGATGAACACTGAAGCTTTCTTT
TRBV5-1	TRBJ1-6	14	.	.	CASSPQGSNSPLHF	TGCGCCAGCAGCCCGCAGGGTTCTAATTCACCCCTCCACTTT
TRBV7-3	TRBJ2-7	14	.	TRBD1	CASSHRGQGTEQYF	TGTGCCAGCAGCCACCGAGGACAGGGGACCGAGCAGTACTTC
TRBV19	TRBJ2-7	15	.	TRBD1	CASRHAGTGGYEQYF	TGTGCCAGTAGACACGCAGGGACAGGGGGCTACGAGCAGTACTTC
TRBV4-1	TRBJ2-7	16	.	.	CASSQDPPGGHYEQYF	TGCGCCAGCAGCCAAGACCCACCTGGTGGGCACTACGAGCAGTACTTC
TRBV9	TRBJ2-3	16	.	.	CASSPGDNIITDTQYF	TGTGCCAGCAGCCCCGGGGACAATATAATCACAGATACGCAGTATTTT
TRBV19	TRBJ2-1	15	once	TRBD2	CASSASGGLYNEQFF	TGTGCCAGTAGTGCAAGCGGGGGGCTTTACAATGAGCAGTTCTTC
TRBV18	TRBJ1-4	14	.	.	CASSPPGDSEKLFF	TGTGCCAGCTCACCCCCGGGGGACTCTGAAAAACTGTTTTTT
TRBV11-2	TRBJ1-5	15	.	TRBD1	CASSGGQGVDQPQHF	TGTGCCAGCAGCGGGGGACAGGGTGTCGATCAGCCCCAGCATTTT
TRBV28	TRBJ1-1	13	.	TRBD1	CATHRGRGTEAFF	TGTGCCACCCACAGGGGGCGCGGCACTGAAGCTTTCTTT
TRBV13	TRBJ1-6	14	.	TRBD1	CASSSRDRDSPLHF	TGTGCCAGCAGCTCCCGGGACAGGGACTCACCCCTCCACTTT
TRBV2	TRBJ1-6	14	.	.	CASSGSGPIVFLHF	TGTGCCAGCAGTGGATCCGGTCCAATCGTGTTCCTCCACTTT
TRBV4-1	TRBJ1-1	14	.	.	CASSAGMGNTEAFF	TGCGCCAGCAGCGCAGGGATGGGGAACACTGAAGCTTTCTTT
TRBV27	TRBJ2-2	14	.	TRBD2	CASSVLAETGELFF	TGTGCCAGCAGTGTACTAGCGGAAACCGGGGAGCTGTTTTTT
TRBV27	TRBJ1-6	14	.	.	CASSSLQGYSPLHF	TGTGCCAGCAGTTCTCTACAGGGTTATTCACCCCTCCACTTT
TRBV7-2	TRBJ1-4	15	.	TRBD1	CASNQQGAGSEKLFF	TGTGCCAGCAATCAACAGGGGGCGGGCAGTGAAAAACTGTTTTTT
TRBV30	TRBJ1-5	15	.	TRBD1	CAWSSRDRMNQPQHF	TGTGCCTGGAGTTCTCGGGACAGGATGAATCAGCCCCAGCATTTT
TRBV10-1	TRBJ2-7	14	.	.	CASSESRGFSEQYF	TGCGCCAGCAGTGAGTCTAGGGGGTTTAGCGAGCAGTACTTC
TRBV18	TRBJ2-7	14	.	.	CASSPGQKLYEQYF	TGTGCCAGCTCACCAGGACAGAAGCTCTACGAGCAGTACTTC
TRBV4-1	TRBJ2-1	17	.	.	CASSQDRSRGLGNEQFF	TGCGCCAGCAGCCAAGATCGGAGCAGGGGCTTGGGCAATGAGCAGTTCTTC
TRBV27	TRBJ1-2	13	.	.	CASSLRGGEGYTF	TGTGCCAGCAGTTTACGGGGGGGCGAAGGCTACACCTTC
TRBV5-5	TRBJ2-5	15	.	.	CASSLVVGPQETQYF	TGTGCCAGCAGCTTGGTGGTGGGCCCCCAAGAGACCCAGTACTTC
TRBV5-1	TRBJ2-1	15	.	.	CASSLVAGDYNEQFF	TGCGCCAGCAGCTTGGTTGCAGGGGACTACAATGAGCAGTTCTTC
TRBV5-1	TRBJ2-1	15	.	TRBD1	CASSSGTGIVNEQFF	TGCGCCAGCAGTTCCGGGACAGGGATTGTAAATGAGCAGTTCTTC
TRBV19	TRBJ1-5	16	.	.	CASSILAGFGNQPQHF	TGTGCCAGTAGTATACTCGCGGGCTTCGGCAATCAGCCCCAGCATTTT
TRBV27	TRBJ1-4	12	.	.	CASSSRGEKLFF	TGTGCCAGCAGCTCAAGAGGTGAAAAACTGTTTTTT
TRBV6-5	TRBJ1-2	14	.	.	CASRAVEFYYGYTF	TGTGCCAGCAGAGCCGTAGAGTTCTACTATGGCTACACCTTC